The 15 T cell receptor beta chains below come from one sample, sequenced in a study of blood T cell repertoires in COVID-19. TCRdb keeps only in-frame clones here, not all; method: immunoSEQ multiplex PCR. The sample shows about 150,000 clones, approximately 90% of them seen only once. Sequenced input: peripheral blood. These receptor sequences come from a man between 18 and 29 years old with COVID-19, enrolled during active disease.

The chain is built from TRBV2 and TRBJ2-3; 9 positions match TRBD2. The CDR3 runs 20 residues. Looked up from germline, CDR1 is SNHLY and CDR2 is FYNNEI. Trimming at V came to 5 bases and at J to 3 bases, leaving 21 bases not matched to a gene. The CDR3 sequence: CASSSPGLADFFQGTDTQYF. In DNA form, the CDR3 reads TGTGCCAGCAGTTCCCCGGGACTAGCAGATTTCTTCCAAGGGACAGATACGCAGTATTTT.

The chain is built from TRBV28 and TRBJ1-1, with a weak D call TRBD1 (5 bases). The CDR3 covers 17 residues. The V end lost 2 bases, the J end lost 4 bases, and 20 bases lay between the germline ends. Germline assignment: CDR1 MDHEN and CDR2 SYDVKM. In DNA, the CDR3 is TGTGCCAGCAGTTTAGGTCGGTGGAAGCAGGGTAGCACTGAAGCTTTCTTT. Translating it yields CASSLGRWKQGSTEAFF.

The genes are TRBV11-2 and TRBJ2-1, with 11 bases identical to TRBD2. The V and J ends lost 2 bases and 8 bases, in that order; junction bases with no gene match: 11. The length of the CDR3 is 17 residues. CDR1 is SGHAT and CDR2 is FQNNGV in the germline V gene. CDR3 DNA sequence: TGTGCCAGCAGCTTACGCAGCCCCGGGACTAGCGGTGATGAGCAGTTCTTC. Translating gives CASSLRSPGTSGDEQFF. Supplemented by reference TRBV11-2 and TRBJ2-1, the full variable domain reads EAGVAQSPRYKIIEKRQSVAFWCNPISGHATLYWYQQILGQGPKLLIQFQNNGVVDDSQLPKDRFSAERLKGVDSTLKIQPAKLEDSAVYLCASSLRSPGTSGDEQFFGPGTRLTVL.

The CDR3 spells CASSYPAAVALFHEQYF. The DNA of the CDR3 is TGTGCCAGCAGTTACCCGGCGGCCGTGGCCCTCTTCCACGAGCAGTACTTC. V usage is TRBV6-2 or TRBV6-3 and J usage is TRBJ2-7; no clear D gene. Germline CDR1 reads MNHEY; CDR2 reads SVGEGT. CDR3 length equals 17 residues. The V end was cut by 2 bases, the J end by 5 bases, with 22 bases between.

The V gene is TRBV7-9, the J gene TRBJ2-7; 12 nucleotides align to TRBD1. The trim removed 2 bases at V and 5 bases at J, leaving 4 bases unmatched. Germline assignment: CDR1 SEHNR and CDR2 FQNEAQ (reference sequence). This CDR3 is built from 15 residues. The CDR3 DNA sequence: TGTGCCAGCAGCTTAAGGGACAGGGGGCGCGACGAGCAGTACTTC. Encoded protein: CASSLRDRGRDEQYF.

V is TRBV28 and J is TRBJ2-7, with 12 bases matching TRBD2. This CDR3 spans 15 amino acids. Germline V gene sequence: CDR1 MDHEN, CDR2 SYDVKM. J was trimmed by 5 bases and V by 5 bases; bases with no gene match: 7. The CDR3 here is CASSRSRTSGNEQYF. CDR3 bases: TGTGCCAGCAGTCGCTCCCGGACTAGCGGGAACGAGCAGTACTTC.

The chain combines TRBV7-2 with TRBJ1-1; weak D call: TRBD1 (5 bases). Germline CDR1 reads SGHTA; CDR2 reads FQGNSA. This CDR3 contains 14 residues. The V gene lost 0 bases and the J gene lost 8 bases, with 13 bases spanning the gap. CDR3: CASSLAGREGEAFF. The CDR3 DNA follows: TGTGCCAGCAGCTTAGCGGGCAGGGAAGGAGAAGCTTTCTTT.

The CDR3 sequence is CASSLWVTRPNEKLFF. CDR3 DNA sequence: TGTGCCAGCAGTTTATGGGTAACGAGGCCTAATGAAAAACTGTTTTTT. J is TRBJ1-4 and V is TRBV28; no clear D gene. V lost 0 bases and J 3 bases, leaving 11 bases between the germline ends. CDR1 and CDR2 (germline): MDHEN, SYDVKM. The length of the CDR3 is 16 residues. The full variable domain, with the rest looked up from reference TRBV28 and TRBJ1-4, is DVKVTQSSRYLVKRTGEKVFLECVQDMDHENMFWYRQDPGLGLRLIYFSYDVKMKEKGDIPEGYSVSREKKERFSLILESASTNQTSMYLCASSLWVTRPNEKLFFGSGTQLSVL.

The rearrangement joins TRBV25-1 to TRBJ1-2; tentative D call: TRBD1 (5 bases). Trimming removed 5 bases at V and 2 bases at J, with 6 bases between. The CDR3 has 12 residues. Per the germline V gene, CDR1 is MGHDK and CDR2 is SYGVNS. The CDR3 nucleotides are TGTGCCAGCAGTCGGGGGAACTATGGCTACACCTTC. It is translated as CASSRGNYGYTF.

The rearrangement links TRBV11-3 to TRBJ2-2; maybe TRBD2 (6 bases). This CDR3 has 16 amino acids. Germline assignment: CDR1 SGHNT and CDR2 YENEEA. V lost 1 base, J lost 6 bases, and 15 bases lay in between. CDR3 amino acids: CASSLGGRGMAGELFF. For the CDR3, the DNA is TGTGCCAGCAGCTTAGGAGGACGGGGGATGGCCGGGGAGCTGTTTTTT.

The chain uses TRBV14 and TRBJ2-7; 10 nucleotides match TRBD1. This CDR3 region has 16 residues. V shed 0 bases and J 4 bases; nucleotides not matched to a gene: 6. CDR1 is SGHDN and CDR2 is FVKESK in the germline V gene. CDR3 sequence reads: CASSQDHGTGVYEQYF. The CDR3, as DNA: TGTGCCAGCAGCCAAGATCACGGGACAGGGGTTTACGAGCAGTACTTC.

This chain links TRBV24-1 with TRBJ1-5, with 7 bases lining up with TRBD1. The CDR3 sequence is 18 residues long. CDR1 is KGHDR and CDR2 is SFDVKD in the germline V gene. V lost 2 bases, J lost 0 bases, and 9 bases stayed unmatched. The CDR3 loop is CATSDSGDSLYSNQPQHF. The CDR3 DNA follows: TGTGCCACCAGTGATTCCGGGGACAGCCTGTATAGCAATCAGCCCCAGCATTTT.

As to this clone: The sample contains more than one DNA sequence encoding this CDR3. The chain carries TRBV30 and TRBJ2-7; D not certain. V was trimmed by 0 bases and J by 0 bases, leaving 9 bases between them. Germline V CDR1 and CDR2: GTSNPN, SVGIG (reference sequence). The CDR3 extends over 14 amino acids. The chain's CDR3 is CAWSVRRSSYEQYF. The CDR3, as DNA: TGTGCCTGGAGTGTACGGCGGTCCTCCTACGAGCAGTACTTC.

This clone was found once. The genes are TRBV18 and TRBJ1-2; D gene unclear. The germline V and J ends were trimmed by 0 bases and 2 bases, with 7 bases remaining between them. This CDR3 spans 14 amino acids. The germline gives CDR1 KGHSH, CDR2 LQKENI. The CDR3 bases are TGTGCCAGCTCACCACCTGCACAAAACTATGGCTACACCTTC. Its translation is CASSPPAQNYGYTF.

This chain joins TRBV28 and TRBJ2-7; no definite D call. CDR1 is MDHEN and CDR2 is SYDVKM in the germline V gene. V shed 2 bases and J shed 3 bases, with 2 bases lying between them. This CDR3 comprises 11 residues. CDR3 bases: TGTGCCAGCAGTTTACTCTACGAGCAGTACTTC. It is translated as CASSLLYEQYF.